Below are 21 T cell receptor delta chains sequenced from a single sample in a study of gamma-delta T cells after stem cell transplantation. TCRdb fed the RT-PCR reads into CATT to redo clone calling. The table has around 16,000 delta-chain clones, just under 9.5% seen once; the top ten hold less than 80%. Material for sequencing was gamma-delta T cells. The source is a human donor. It is not recorded whose cells these are; they may come from a transplant donor.

About this clone itself: The protein that TCRdb holds for this DNA derives from a much larger clone and differs from the translated DNA at residue 4, which likely indicates a read error; the protein shown here is translated from the DNA. This sequence joins TRDV2 and TRDJ1; tentatively, D is TRDD3 (6 bases). CDR3 length equals 17 residues. The ends were cut back, 4 bases at V and 0 bases at J, with 20 bases in the middle. Germline lookup yields CDR1 GEAIGNYY and CDR2 EKD. Written as DNA, the CDR3 is TGTGCCTGTGAGCCCCTAGTGAAGGGGATCTACACCGATAAACTCATCTTT. As protein: CACEPLVKGIYTDKLIF.

The chain uses TRDV2 and TRDJ1; maybe TRDD3 (6 bases). Trimming left V 0 bases short and J 0 bases short, with 28 bases between. This CDR3 has 21 amino acids. CDR1 and CDR2 (germline): GEAIGNYY, EKD. As DNA, the CDR3 is TGTGCCTGTGACACCGTGTCGATGGGGGCTACTTCTACTCAATACACCGATAAACTCATCTTT. Protein sequence: CACDTVSMGATSTQYTDKLIF.

Regarding this clone: TCRdb attributes to this sequence the protein of a much larger clone, which differs from the DNA translation at residue 8; a read error is likely, and the protein displayed is translated from the DNA. The chain recombines TRDV2 with TRDJ3, with a possible D match to TRDD3 (6 bases). Germline-derived CDR1 and CDR2 are GEAIGNYY and EKD. V lost 1 base, J lost 1 base, and 10 bases lay in between. The CDR3 loop spans 17 amino acids. Here the CDR3 reads CACDTTGRSWDTRQMFF. CDR3 sequence (DNA): TGTGCCTGTGACACTACTGGGAGGTCCTGGGACACCCGACAGATGTTTTTC.

As to this clone: A far larger clone is just one base off, so this is likely a read error. In the same sample, other DNA sequences code for this CDR3. The CDR3 nucleotides read TGTGCCTGTGACACCGTCACTGGGGGATACAACGGAACTTCGTACACCGATAAACTCATCTTT. The encoded protein is CACDTVTGGYNGTSYTDKLIF. J is TRDJ1 and V is TRDV2; 12 bases line up with TRDD3. Unmatched junction bases numbered 16, after V lost 0 bases and J lost 0 bases. The CDR3 consists of 21 residues. The germline gives CDR1 GEAIGNYY, CDR2 EKD.

This clone appeared a few times. This likely reflects a read error, since a far larger clone is one base away. The sample holds other DNA sequences that translate to the same CDR3. This chain links TRDV2 with TRDJ3, with 12 bases lining up with TRDD3. This CDR3 has 21 amino acids. Germline V gives CDR1 GEAIGNYY, CDR2 EKD. In DNA form, the CDR3 reads TGTGCCTGTGACACCCTTACTGGGGGATACAAGAGCTCCTGGGACACCCGACAAATGTTTTTC. It translates to CACDTLTGGYKSSWDTRQMFF.

This rearrangement joins TRDV2 to TRDJ1; D perhaps matches TRDD3 (5 bases). CDR1 GEAIGNYY and CDR2 EKD come from the germline V gene. Trimming took off 4 bases at V and 0 bases at J, with 14 bases between the two ends. The CDR3 has 15 residues. CDR3 bases: TGTGCCTGTGAAACAAGGGGGGTCCACACCGATAAACTCATCTTT. It specifies CACETRGVHTDKLIF.

This clone came up a few times. The TCRdb record carries a much larger clone's protein, which differs from this DNA's translation at residue 17; a read error is the likely cause, and the protein listed here is the DNA translation. The chain combines TRDV2 with TRDJ1, with 12 bases that match TRDD3. The CDR3 sequence is 22 residues long. J lost 3 bases, V lost 1 base, and 23 bases had no gene match. Germline CDR1 GEAIGNYY, CDR2 EKD. The CDR3 nucleotides read TGTGCCTGTGACACGGTGGGAACTGGGGGATACACTCACTCAGAGTACGCCGATAAACTCATCTTT. It codes for CACDTVGTGGYTHSEYADKLIF.

This sequence joins TRDV2 and TRDJ1, with D uncertain. The V end lost 3 bases, the J end lost 8 bases, and 30 bases lay between the germline ends. The CDR3 has 18 amino acids. Germline CDR1 GEAIGNYY, CDR2 EKD. This chain's CDR3 is CACDPVRIPLYPDDKLIF. Written as DNA, the CDR3 is TGTGCCTGTGACCCTGTTCGCATTCCCCTCTATCCGGACGACAAACTCATCTTT.

A word on this clone: A far larger clone is just one base off, so this is likely a read error. In the same sample, other DNA sequences code for this CDR3. The chain recombines TRDV2 with TRDJ1; 7 bases map to TRDD3. CDR1 GEAIGNYY and CDR2 EKD come from the germline V gene. The CDR3 is 20 amino acids. V lost 0 bases and J lost 3; bases outside the gene matches: 21. This CDR3 is CACDTVSRRLGTLMADKLIF. The CDR3 region has the DNA TGTGCCTGTGACACCGTTAGTCGGCGACTGGGGACGCTCATGGCCGATAAACTCATCTTT.

By sample fraction, this clone is medium-sized. V gene TRDV2 combines with J gene TRDJ1, with D unclear. Germline values: CDR1 GEAIGNYY, CDR2 EKD. This CDR3 contains 14 residues. The V end lost 1 base, the J end lost 0 bases, and 8 bases lay between the germline ends. The CDR3 here is CACDTVMDTDKLIF. The CDR3, as DNA: TGTGCCTGTGACACGGTAATGGACACCGATAAACTCATCTTT.

In its sample, this clone was seen a few times. A read error likely explains why the TCRdb protein, taken from a much larger clone, differs from this DNA's translation at residue 15; the protein shown is translated from the DNA. The CDR3: CACDKVGQTDADPSDKLIF. In nucleotides, the CDR3 is TGTGCCTGTGACAAAGTTGGTCAGACGGACGCCGATCCCTCCGATAAACTCATCTTT. J is TRDJ1 and V is TRDV2; D ambiguous. V gave up 2 bases and J gave up 3 bases, with 27 bases separating them. The CDR3 is made up of 19 amino acids. The germline V gene encodes CDR1 GEAIGNYY and CDR2 EKD.

This clone was found a few times. The likely explanation is a read error, given a far larger clone one base away. Other DNA sequences within the sample encode an identical CDR3. This chain's CDR3 is CACDTVLGDSSWDTRQMFF. The CDR3 nucleotides read TGTGCCTGTGACACCGTCCTGGGGGATAGCTCCTGGGACACCCGACAGATGTTTTTC. This sequence joins TRDV2 and TRDJ3, with 10 nucleotides matching TRDD3. The germline CDR1 and CDR2 sequences are GEAIGNYY and EKD. This CDR3 is built from 19 residues. V lost 0 bases to trimming and J lost 0 bases; unmatched junction nucleotides: 4.

This clone was recorded a few times. TCRdb records a much larger clone's protein for this DNA, with a difference at residue 10 that likely arises from a read error; the protein given is the translation of the DNA. The chain recombines TRDV2 with TRDJ1, with 11 bases identical to TRDD3. The CDR3 consists of 17 residues. V shed 1 base, J shed 1 base, and the junction held 7 bases outside the gene matches. CDR1 and CDR2 from the germline V gene are GEAIGNYY and EKD. This CDR3 reads CACDTLGDKVRTDKLIF. CDR3 in DNA: TGTGCCTGTGACACACTGGGGGATAAAGTGCGCACCGATAAACTCATCTTT.

This clone has a count of ten or more. TCRdb's protein and the DNA translation differ at residue 5; the protein here comes from the DNA. The genes are TRDV2 and TRDJ1; D unresolved. Per the germline V gene, CDR1 is GEAIGNYY and CDR2 is EKD. The CDR3 consists of 15 residues. The ends were cut back, 4 bases at V and 4 bases at J, with 18 bases in the middle. CDR3 coding DNA: TGTGCCTGTGATGAAAGGGCCCCGAGCAGCGATAAACTCATCTTT. As protein: CACDERAPSSDKLIF.

This clone was counted between two and nine times. In the same sample, other DNA sequences code for this CDR3. This chain links TRDV2 with TRDJ1; D call uncertain. Germline V CDR1 and CDR2: GEAIGNYY, EKD. The CDR3 is 19 amino acids. V lost 0 bases and J 4 bases, leaving 26 bases between the germline ends. In DNA form, the CDR3 reads TGTGCCTGTGACACCGGAGAAACGGAACCGCCGCCAACGAACGATAAACTCATCTTT. This encodes CACDTGETEPPPTNDKLIF.

This clone was seen many times. The TCRdb record carries a much larger clone's protein, which differs from this DNA's translation at residue 3; a read error is the likely cause, and the protein listed here is the DNA translation. The chain is built from TRDV2 and TRDJ1; 11 positions agree with TRDD3. This CDR3 comprises 15 residues. Germline V lookup: CDR1 GEAIGNYY, CDR2 EKD. CDR3 sequence: CARDNLGDTGDKLIF. CDR3 DNA sequence: TGTGCCCGTGACAATCTGGGGGATACTGGCGATAAACTCATCTTT.

The table lists this clone with a few counts. This sample includes further DNA sequences coding for the same CDR3. The gene calls are TRDV2 and TRDJ3; 7 bases fit TRDD3. Germline CDR1 is GEAIGNYY and CDR2 is EKD. This CDR3 spans 21 amino acids. After removal of 2 bases from V and 7 bases from J, the junction contained 22 bases not matched to a gene. The CDR3 spells CACDIARTGVYPSFDTRQMFF. CDR3 nucleotides: TGTGCCTGTGACATCGCCCGTACTGGGGTATACCCCTCCTTTGACACCCGACAGATGTTTTTC.

Of note for this clone: TCRdb shows a much larger clone's protein in place of this DNA's translation, and the two differ at residues 7 and 15, likely through a read error; the protein shown is translated from the DNA. Other DNA sequences in this specimen translate into the identical CDR3. V usage is TRDV2 and J usage is TRDJ1, with TRDD2 matching 8 bases. CDR1 is GEAIGNYY and CDR2 is EKD in the germline V gene. The J segment lost 4 bases and the V segment lost 0 bases, leaving 27 bases of the junction unmatched. This CDR3 has 22 residues. The CDR3 is CACDTGHLPTSPGLPTRDKLIF. The CDR3 coding sequence is TGTGCCTGTGACACCGGACATCTTCCTACGTCTCCTGGGCTCCCTACGCGCGATAAACTCATCTTT.

With respect to this clone: The mismatch at residue 5 between this DNA's translation and the TCRdb protein of a much larger clone likely reflects a read error; the protein shown is translated from the DNA. This sample includes further DNA sequences coding for the same CDR3. The chain combines TRDV2 with TRDJ1; 8 bases are shared with TRDD3. The germline V gene encodes CDR1 GEAIGNYY and CDR2 EKD. CDR3 length: 17 amino acids. Trimming removed 3 bases from V and 0 bases from J; junction bases left unmatched: 11. This chain's CDR3 is CACDSVLGAPYTDKLIF. The DNA of the CDR3 is TGTGCCTGTGACTCAGTACTGGGGGCTCCGTACACCGATAAACTCATCTTT.

In its sample, this clone is medium-sized. Additional DNA sequences in this sample encode the identical CDR3. The genes are TRDV2 and TRDJ1, with D possibly being TRDD3 (5 bases). CDR1 is GEAIGNYY and CDR2 is EKD in the germline V gene. Trimming took 0 bases from V and 6 from J, leaving 22 bases between them. This CDR3 is built from 17 residues. The DNA for the CDR3 is TGTGCCTGTGACACCGTAATCCGCCCGGCACTGGAGAATAAACTCATCTTT. Amino acid sequence: CACDTVIRPALENKLIF.

Concerning this clone: TCRdb's entry gives the protein of a much larger clone, which mismatches this DNA's translation at residues 6 and 7, likely from a read error; the protein reported here is translated from the DNA. The chain couples TRDV2 to TRDJ1; D is possibly TRDD3 (5 bases). There are 15 residues in the CDR3. V was pared by 3 bases and J by 0 bases, with 13 bases between. Looked up from germline, CDR1 is GEAIGNYY and CDR2 is EKD. In DNA form, the CDR3 reads TGTGCCTGTGACTCCGAGGGGGGGGACACCGATAAACTCATCTTT. The encoded protein is CACDSEGGDTDKLIF.